The clone carrying this T cell receptor beta chain has a count of ten or more. Amplification of TCR beta CDR3 regions was performed using RNA transcripts as template. The study used the HTBI primer set for a first-round RT-PCR of the TCR CDR3. TCRdb called the multiplex PCR reads again in MiXCR, with one record for every CDR3 protein. The sample includes 350,000 or so distinct CDR3 sequences, 17% of them seen just once. These data belong to a study of T cells in Graves' hyperthyroidism and ophthalmopathy. Whole-study context: At initial diagnosis, before any treatment had begun, peripheral blood was obtained.

Trimming took off 0 bases at V and 6 bases at J, with 15 bases between the two ends. Germline V CDR1 and CDR2: SEHNR, FQNEAQ (reference sequence). This CDR3 is built from 15 residues. Recently diagnosed hyperthyroidism of less than 2 months' duration affected patients aged 18 to 65. Uncontrolled infections, other autoimmune diseases, pregnancy or lactation led to exclusion of patients. Used for diagnoses were clinical symptoms, serum thyroxine and TRAb, thyroid ultrasound and orbital computed tomography. V is TRBV7-9 and J is TRBJ2-7; D not certain. The sequenced sample was blood. This sequence was found in a woman aged 25 to 39 with Graves' hyperthyroidism that later progressed to Graves' ophthalmopathy. CDR3 in DNA: TGTGCCAGCAGCTTAGCGCTTCAGGCCCTCGGCGAGCAGTACTTC. Translated: CASSLALQALGEQYF. Looking up the rest from reference TRBV7-9 and TRBJ2-7 gives the full variable domain: DTGVSQNPRHKITKRGQNVTFRCDPISEHNRLYWYRQTLGQGPEFLTYFQNEAQLEKSRLLSDRFSAERPKGSFSTLEIQRTEQGDSAMYLCASSLALQALGEQYFGPGTRLTVT.